Included here is one T cell receptor beta chain sequence, with context. The entry originates in a study of shared clonotypes between healthy human individuals. Germline CDR1 SGHDT, CDR2 YYEEEE. Trimming took off 0 bases at V and 6 bases at J, with 7 bases between the two ends. The CDR3 covers 13 residues. Naive CD8 cells were CD45RO-negative, positively selected for CCR7, excluding terminally differentiated effector memory CD45RA+ cells. The study drew its donors from healthy HIV-negative adults without recent acute infections or vaccinations. Produced via immunoSEQ multiplex PCR; TCRdb's table is partial and in-frame only. This table has about 2 million clones, just under 95% appearing once.

This clonotype was obtained from a young man in good health. The V gene is TRBV5-6, the J gene TRBJ2-1; D is unresolved. Sequencing was performed on naive CD8+ T cells sorted from blood. The CDR3 DNA sequence: TGTGCCAGCAGCTTGGACCTGGGCAATGAGCAGTTCTTC. The encoded protein is CASSLDLGNEQFF.